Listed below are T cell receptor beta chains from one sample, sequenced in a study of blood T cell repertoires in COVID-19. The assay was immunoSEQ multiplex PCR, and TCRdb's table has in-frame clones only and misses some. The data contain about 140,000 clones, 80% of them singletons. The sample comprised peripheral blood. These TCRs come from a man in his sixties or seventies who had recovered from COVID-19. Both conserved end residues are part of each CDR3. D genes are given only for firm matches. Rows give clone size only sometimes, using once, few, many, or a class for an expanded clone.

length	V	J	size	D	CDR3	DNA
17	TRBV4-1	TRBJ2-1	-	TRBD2	CASSQDPAGGSYNEQFF	TGCGCCAGCAGCCAAGATCCAGCGGGAGGCTCCTACAATGAGCAGTTCTTC
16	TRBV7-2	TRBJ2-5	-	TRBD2	CASSLASGWDQETQYF	TGTGCCAGCAGCTTAGCTAGCGGGTGGGATCAAGAGACCCAGTACTTC
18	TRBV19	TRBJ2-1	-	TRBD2	CASKLAGASAVGYNEQFF	TGTGCCAGTAAACTAGCGGGAGCTAGCGCTGTGGGCTACAATGAGCAGTTCTTC
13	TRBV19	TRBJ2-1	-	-	CASRGLSDNEQFF	TGTGCCAGTAGGGGACTCTCTGACAATGAGCAGTTCTTC
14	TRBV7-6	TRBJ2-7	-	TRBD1	CASSSGTGGYEQYF	TGTGCCAGCAGCTCCGGGACAGGGGGCTACGAGCAGTACTTC
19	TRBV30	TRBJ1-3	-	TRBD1	CAWSPTRRRGGSSGNTIYF	TGTGCCTGGAGTCCTACGAGGCGCCGAGGGGGCAGCTCTGGAAACACCATATATTTT
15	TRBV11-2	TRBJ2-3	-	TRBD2	CASSLTREGLDTQYF	TGTGCCAGCAGCTTGACGAGGGAGGGGTTGGATACGCAGTATTTT
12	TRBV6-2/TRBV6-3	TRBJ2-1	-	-	CASSPQTGEQFF	TGTGCCAGCAGTCCCCAAACGGGTGAGCAGTTCTTC
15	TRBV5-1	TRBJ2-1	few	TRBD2	CASSLALAGGGEQFF	TGCGCCAGCAGCTTGGCTCTAGCGGGGGGTGGTGAGCAGTTCTTC
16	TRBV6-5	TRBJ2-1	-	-	CASSYSNAGPDNEQFF	TGTGCCAGCAGTTACTCGAATGCGGGACCTGACAATGAGCAGTTCTTC
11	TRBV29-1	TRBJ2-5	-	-	CSVAGGETQYF	TGCAGCGTTGCCGGGGGAGAGACCCAGTACTTC
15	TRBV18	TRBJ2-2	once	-	CASSPRLVDTGELFF	TGTGCCAGCTCACCACGGCTAGTCGACACCGGGGAGCTGTTTTTT
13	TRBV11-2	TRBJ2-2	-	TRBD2	CASSLGGSWELFF	TGTGCCAGCAGCTTGGGGGGGTCCTGGGAGCTGTTTTTT
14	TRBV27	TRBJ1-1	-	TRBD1	CASSLSRGQTEAFF	TGTGCCAGCAGTTTATCTAGGGGGCAGACTGAAGCTTTCTTT
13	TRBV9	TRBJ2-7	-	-	CASSVNGGYEQYF	TGTGCCAGCAGCGTCAACGGGGGCTACGAGCAGTACTTC
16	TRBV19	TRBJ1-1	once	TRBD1	CASNPLTGLMNTEAFF	TGTGCCAGTAACCCCCTGACAGGGCTGATGAACACTGAAGCTTTCTTT
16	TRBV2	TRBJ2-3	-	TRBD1	CASSQGQGAGTDTQYF	TGTGCCAGCAGCCAGGGACAGGGGGCGGGCACAGATACGCAGTATTTT
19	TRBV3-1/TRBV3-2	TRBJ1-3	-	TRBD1	CASSQDWTGTGGAGDTIYF	TGTGCCAGCAGCCAAGATTGGACCGGGACAGGGGGCGCAGGGGACACCATATATTTT
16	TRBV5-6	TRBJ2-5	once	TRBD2	CASTLGPSGGGETQYF	TGTGCCAGCACCCTGGGGCCTAGCGGGGGTGGGGAGACCCAGTACTTC
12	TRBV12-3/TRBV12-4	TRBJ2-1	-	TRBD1	CASSIGQGEQFF	TGTGCCAGCAGCATCGGACAGGGAGAGCAGTTCTTC
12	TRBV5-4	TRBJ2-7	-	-	CASSRGGAEQYF	TGTGCCAGCAGCCGTGGGGGGGCCGAGCAGTACTTC
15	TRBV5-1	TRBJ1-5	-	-	CASRPDGYSNQPQHF	TGCGCCAGCAGACCAGACGGGTATAGCAATCAGCCCCAGCATTTT